A few counts support the clone carrying this T cell receptor beta chain. What it binds is unknown. CDR3 size: 13 residues. Trimming took 7 bases from V and 6 from J, leaving 14 bases between them. CDR1 is MDHEN and CDR2 is SYDVKM in the germline V gene. Time point: patch test 3, about 24 weeks after DPC sensitization. Treatment given: therapeutic diphenylcyclopropenone sensitization with weekly scalp DPC. Ahead of applying each patch test, blood was sampled. This entry is derived from a study of human T cells and chemical hapten exposure. For the study at large: Weekly diphenylcyclopropenone doses were given to patients' scalps across the approximately 25-week study.

Study observations and caveats: The formation of large CDR3 similarity clusters by expanded TCRs significantly exceeded that of controls. The presence of alopecia in the donors means their immune response may differ from healthy people's.

MiXCR, applied by TCRdb to the RACE reads, yields one record per CDR3 protein. Of 150,000 to 200,000 distinct CDR3 sequences listed, approximately 26% are singletons. Sequenced material: whole blood, taken in connection with sensitization to the hapten diphenylcyclopropenone (DPC). The chain carries TRBV28 and TRBJ2-3; maybe TRBD2 (6 bases). The receptor was isolated from a woman in her thirties or forties with alopecia areata. Some clones in this sample may be carry-over from other donors' samples. The CDR3 is CASTLGGDDTQYF. CDR3 nucleotide sequence: TGTGCCAGCACTCTCGGGGGTGACGATACGCAGTATTTT.